One and the same sample provided the 18 T cell receptor beta chains below, sequenced in a study of technical replicates of blood from several donors (dated by TCRdb to the late 2010s). Libraries were constructed by the immunoSEQ multiplex PCR assay. TCRdb re-hosts the immuneACCESS table, in-frame sequences only. Its copies lack some clones; in the studies checked, an unresolved V gene accounts for under half of them, and the cause for the rest is not known. The sample table holds fewer than 85,000 clones, of which more than 85% were seen once. The top ten clones comprise approximately 4.4% of the sample. Sequenced material: PBMCs. Receptor source: a human donor in good health. Some clones in this sample may be carry-over from other donors' samples.

This clone was observed a few times. The rearrangement joins TRBV4-1 to TRBJ1-2; D is uncertain. This CDR3 contains 15 residues. Per the germline V gene, CDR1 is MGHRA and CDR2 is YSYEKL. V gave up 0 bases and J gave up 4 bases, with 12 bases separating them. The CDR3 nucleotides are TGCGCCAGCAGCCAAGAAGAAAGCCGTACCTATGGCTACACCTTC. It is translated as CASSQEESRTYGYTF.

The chain has TRBV11-2 and TRBJ1-1, with no clear D. Germline V CDR1 and CDR2: SGHAT, FQNNGV. The CDR3 has 14 amino acids. The V end lost 6 bases, the J end lost 12 bases, and 23 bases lay between the germline ends. CDR3 nucleotide sequence: TGTGCCAGCAGTCGAGGCGGCAGCCACACGAGAACTTTCTTT. Its translation is CASSRGGSHTRTFF.

The CDR3 DNA follows: TGTGCCAGCAGCCTAGTCCCGGGACTAGTTAGAGAGACCCAGTACTTC. Encoded protein: CASSLVPGLVRETQYF. V and J are TRBV5-5 and TRBJ2-5; 8 positions match TRBD2. This CDR3 spans 16 amino acids. Germline CDR1 reads SGHKS; CDR2 reads YYEKEE (reference sequence). The V gene end was trimmed by 4 bases and the J gene end by 4 bases; junction bases not matched to a gene: 12.

The chain has TRBV5-1 and TRBJ2-7; 7 nucleotides line up with TRBD2. J lost 3 bases, V lost 0 bases, and 6 bases had no gene match. The CDR3 spans 15 residues. Per the germline V gene, CDR1 is SGHRS and CDR2 is YFSETQ. CDR3 nucleotides: TGCGCCAGCAGCTTGGGGCACGGGACTAACTACGAGCAGTACTTC. This translates into CASSLGHGTNYEQYF.

The genes are TRBV25-1 and TRBJ2-5; 7 bases line up with TRBD1. V shed 5 bases, J shed 1 base, and the junction held 7 bases outside the gene matches. The CDR3 is 15 amino acids. Germline assignment: CDR1 MGHDK and CDR2 SYGVNS. The CDR3 DNA sequence: TGTGCCAGCAGTCACATCTGGGACAGCCAAGAGACCCAGTACTTC. It translates to CASSHIWDSQETQYF.

This clone has just one count. V gene TRBV7-3 combines with J gene TRBJ2-4; TRBD1 aligns across 9 bases. This CDR3 is built from 15 residues. Trimming cost V 0 bases and J 8 bases; bases outside gene matches: 5. Germline V gene data show CDR1 as SGHTA and CDR2 as FQGTGA. Here the CDR3 reads CASSLTGQGSDIQYF. CDR3 nucleotide sequence: TGTGCCAGCAGCTTAACCGGACAGGGGAGTGACATTCAGTACTTC.

The CDR3 region is CASSLELAGGTSTDTQYF. CDR3 in DNA: TGTGCCAGCAGCTTAGAATTAGCGGGTGGAACTAGCACAGATACGCAGTATTTT. The chain joins TRBV7-3 to TRBJ2-3, with TRBD2 matching over 7 bases. V shed 2 bases and J 0 bases; nucleotides not matched to a gene: 11. Germline V gene data show CDR1 as SGHTA and CDR2 as FQGTGA. The CDR3 is 18 residues long. Based on the CDR3 plus reference TRBV7-3 and TRBJ2-3, the full variable domain is GAGVSQTPSNKVTEKGKYVELRCDPISGHTALYWYRQSLGQGPEFLIYFQGTGAADDSGLPNDRFFAVRPEGSVSTLKIQRTERGDSAVYLCASSLELAGGTSTDTQYFGPGTRLTVL.

The rearrangement uses TRBV10-3 and TRBJ2-7; TRBD2 matches at 7 bases. The CDR3 spans 16 residues. Unmatched junction bases numbered 13, after V lost 4 bases and J lost 4 bases. Per the germline V gene, CDR1 is ENHRY and CDR2 is SYGVKD. As DNA, the CDR3 is TGTGCCATCAGTGGGACTAGGGAACGACTAAGTTACGAGCAGTACTTC. Amino acid sequence: CAISGTRERLSYEQYF.

The rearrangement joins TRBV5-1 to TRBJ2-3, with D maybe TRBD2 (5 bases). CDR1 and CDR2 from the germline V gene are SGHRS and YFSETQ. V lost 4 bases and J lost 5, with 17 bases in between. This CDR3 comprises 15 residues. The CDR3 sequence is CASSLFGGSGDTQYF. The DNA of the CDR3 is TGCGCCAGCAGCCTCTTTGGTGGGAGTGGAGATACGCAGTATTTT.

This chain connects TRBV5-1 to TRBJ2-7, with TRBD2 identical over 12 bases. The germline V gene encodes CDR1 SGHRS and CDR2 YFSETQ. This CDR3 spans 16 amino acids. Losses at the gene ends were 0 bases for V and 6 bases for J; bases not matched to a gene: 7. CDR3 amino acids: CASSLDSGTSGSEQYF. The CDR3 DNA reads TGCGCCAGCAGCTTGGATTCCGGGACTAGCGGGTCCGAGCAGTACTTC.

The CDR3 reads CASRSRWGLAANEKLFF. DNA for the CDR3: TGTGCAAGTCGATCCCGCTGGGGACTAGCGGCTAATGAAAAACTGTTTTTT. The V and J genes are TRBV12-2 and TRBJ1-4. TRBV12-2 is recorded as a pseudogene. The length of the CDR3 is 17 residues.

The J gene is TRBJ2-7, the V gene TRBV4-2; no definite D call. Trimming stripped 0 bases from V and 6 bases from J, with 9 bases between. This CDR3 has 13 amino acids. Germline CDR1 is LGHNA and CDR2 is YNFKEQ. Here the CDR3 DNA reads TGTGCCAGCAGCCAAGATAGAGCCGCCGAGCAGTACTTC. Residues: CASSQDRAAEQYF.

V is TRBV6-1 and J is TRBJ2-3; TRBD1 aligns across 10 bases. The CDR3 covers 14 residues. From germline, CDR1 is MNHNS and CDR2 SASEGT. V lost 5 bases and J lost 3; bases outside the gene matches: 2. Here the CDR3 DNA reads TGTGCCAGCAGTTTGGACAGGGGGACAGATACGCAGTATTTT. This sequence encodes CASSLDRGTDTQYF.

The J gene is TRBJ1-1, the V gene TRBV5-1, with 8 bases matching TRBD1. J was trimmed by 4 bases and V by 1 base; bases with no gene match: 6. Germline loops: CDR1 SGHRS, CDR2 YFSETQ. The CDR3 loop spans 15 amino acids. This CDR3 is CASSLLGQGATEAFF. CDR3 nucleotide sequence: TGCGCCAGCAGCTTGTTAGGACAGGGTGCCACTGAAGCTTTCTTT.

The rearrangement joins TRBV7-9 to TRBJ2-5, with TRBD1 matching 7 bases. J was trimmed by 4 bases and V by 5 bases; bases with no gene match: 7. CDR1 SEHNR and CDR2 FQNEAQ come from the germline V gene (reference sequence). The CDR3 runs 14 residues. CDR3 coding DNA: TGTGCCAGCAGCGAACAGGGGAGAGGAGAGACCCAGTACTTC. Encoded protein: CASSEQGRGETQYF.

The rearrangement links TRBV7-3 to TRBJ2-3; TRBD2 aligns across 8 bases. The germline V gene encodes CDR1 SGHTA and CDR2 FQGTGA. CDR3 length: 16 amino acids. The ends lost 1 base at V and 4 bases at J; junction bases unmatched: 7. The CDR3 here is CASSLRGAGDADTQYF. CDR3 DNA: TGTGCCAGCAGCTTAAGGGGAGCGGGAGATGCAGATACGCAGTATTTT.

Turning to this clone: The same CDR3 is also encoded by other DNA sequences in this sample. This chain links TRBV5-1 with TRBJ2-2; no clear D. The CDR3 loop spans 15 amino acids. The germline gives CDR1 SGHRS, CDR2 YFSETQ. The V gene lost 1 base and the J gene lost 0 bases, with 7 bases spanning the gap. The CDR3 region is CASSLSLANTGELFF. In DNA form, the CDR3 reads TGCGCCAGCAGCTTGTCCCTAGCGAACACCGGGGAGCTGTTTTTT.

This clone has a single count. The V gene is TRBV7-2, the J gene TRBJ2-7; maybe TRBD1 (5 bases). In germline, CDR1 is SGHTA, CDR2 FQGNSA. Trimming shortened V by 1 base and J by 6 bases, and 13 bases separated the two germline ends. CDR3 size: 14 residues. CDR3 coding DNA: TGTGCCAGCAGCTTAGAGTGGTCAGACAGCGAGCAGTACTTC. Its protein is CASSLEWSDSEQYF.